This TCR beta chain was captured in a study of blood T cell repertoires in COVID-19. Study at large: In each case, the material was cDNA or gDNA derived from T cells, B-cell-depleted T cells, or PBMCs.

In the study's own analysis: Reference gene primers were amplified, and this amplification served to estimate nucleated cell counts. The protocol was immunoSEQ multiplex PCR, while the TCRdb copy is restricted to in-frame clones and leaves out a portion. V, J and clone size were drawn from that table, and D and trimming were deduced from the DNA. In the table there are over 150,000 clones, around 84% of which are singletons. Sequences were obtained from peripheral blood. The TCR sequence derives from a woman aged 60-70 years with COVID-19, enrolled during active disease.

CDR3: CASNRGSGANVLTF. CDR3 in DNA: TGTGCCAGTAACAGGGGCTCCGGGGCCAACGTCCTGACTTTC. The chain is built from TRBV5-8 and TRBJ2-6, with TRBD1 matching 7 bases. Germline values: CDR1 SGHTS, CDR2 YDEGEE. V shed 8 bases and J 4 bases; nucleotides not matched to a gene: 6. The CDR3 is made up of 14 amino acids.